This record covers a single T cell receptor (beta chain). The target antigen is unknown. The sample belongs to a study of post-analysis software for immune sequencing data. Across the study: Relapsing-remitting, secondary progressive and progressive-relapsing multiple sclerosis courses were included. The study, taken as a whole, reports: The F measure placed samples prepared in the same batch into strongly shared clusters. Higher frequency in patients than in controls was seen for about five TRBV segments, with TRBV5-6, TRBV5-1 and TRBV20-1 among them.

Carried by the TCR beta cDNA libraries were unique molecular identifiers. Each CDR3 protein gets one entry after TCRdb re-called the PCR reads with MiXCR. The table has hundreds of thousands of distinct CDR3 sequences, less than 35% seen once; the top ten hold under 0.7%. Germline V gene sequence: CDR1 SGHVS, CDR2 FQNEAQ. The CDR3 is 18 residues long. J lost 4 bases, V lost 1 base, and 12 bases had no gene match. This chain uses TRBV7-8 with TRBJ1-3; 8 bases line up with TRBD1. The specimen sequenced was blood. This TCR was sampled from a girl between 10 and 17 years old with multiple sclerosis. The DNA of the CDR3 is TGTGCCAGCAGCTTAGGGGGGGCCAGGGGGCGGAAAGGAAACACCATATATTTT. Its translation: CASSLGGARGRKGNTIYF.